A selection of T cell receptor beta chains follows, all from one sample in a study of T cell responses to AZD1222 COVID-19 vaccine. Produced via immunoSEQ multiplex PCR; TCRdb's table is partial and in-frame only. The sample includes a few hundred thousand clones, 85% to 95% seen only once; the top ten take roughly 0.5%. The sequenced sample was peripheral blood, obtained on day 0 of AZD1222 vaccination. The receptors shown here come from an adult in good health. The CDR3 runs from the conserved cysteine through the conserved F or W. A D gene is named only where the DNA matches it firmly. Size is stated for part of the rows, as once, few or many counts, or as a class when the clone is expanded.

D: TRBD2
V: TRBV19
size: NA
J: TRBJ2-1
DNA: TGTGCCAGTAGACCGGTTACTAGCGGGAGAGGACATGAGCAGTTCTTC
CDR3: CASRPVTSGRGHEQFF

D: TRBD2
V: TRBV5-4
size: NA
J: TRBJ2-1
DNA: TGTGCCAGCAGCTTGGGGGGAGGGAGGAATGAGCAGTTCTTC
CDR3: CASSLGGGRNEQFF

D: TRBD1
V: TRBV7-2
size: NA
J: TRBJ2-7
DNA: TGTGCCAGCAGTCCCGGGACAGGGGTTCGCGAGCAGTACTTC
CDR3: CASSPGTGVREQYF

D: NA
V: TRBV27
size: NA
J: TRBJ1-5
DNA: TGTGCCAGCAGTCCGGGACGGATCAATCAGCCCCAGCATTTT
CDR3: CASSPGRINQPQHF

D: NA
V: TRBV20-1
size: NA
J: TRBJ2-6
DNA: TGCAGTGCTAGTCCGGCGTCTGGGGCCAACGTCCTGACTTTC
CDR3: CSASPASGANVLTF

D: NA
V: TRBV5-6
size: NA
J: TRBJ2-1
DNA: TGTGCCAGCAGCTCCTTCGGGACTTTCTACAATGAGCAGTTCTTC
CDR3: CASSSFGTFYNEQFF

D: TRBD1
V: TRBV18
size: NA
J: TRBJ2-1
DNA: TGTGCCAGCTCCCCTAGACAGGGGGGGTACAATGAGCAGTTCTTC
CDR3: CASSPRQGGYNEQFF

D: NA
V: TRBV4-1
size: NA
J: TRBJ1-2
DNA: TGCGCCAGCAGCCAAGATCAGGACGCCTGGTTCGGCTACACCTTC
CDR3: CASSQDQDAWFGYTF

D: NA
V: TRBV28
size: NA
J: TRBJ1-1
DNA: TGTGCCAGCAGTTTAGGCGGGGGCCGAACTGAAGCTTTCTTT
CDR3: CASSLGGGRTEAFF

D: TRBD1
V: TRBV2
size: NA
J: TRBJ1-6
DNA: TGTGCCAGCAGAACAGGGGGATTTTATAATTCACCCCTCCACTTT
CDR3: CASRTGGFYNSPLHF

D: TRBD1
V: TRBV5-1
size: NA
J: TRBJ1-4
DNA: TGCGCCAGCAGCTATGGACAGGGCCGGGCAACTAATGAAAAACTGTTTTTT
CDR3: CASSYGQGRATNEKLFF

D: NA
V: TRBV9
size: NA
J: TRBJ1-4
DNA: TGTGCCAGCAGCGTCCGGGGGACAACTAATGAAAAACTGTTTTTT
CDR3: CASSVRGTTNEKLFF

D: NA
V: TRBV3-1/TRBV3-2
size: NA
J: TRBJ1-3
DNA: TGTGCCAGCAGCCAAGATCCACCCCGAGGGGAGGGAAACACCATATATTTT
CDR3: CASSQDPPRGEGNTIYF

D: NA
V: TRBV12-5
size: NA
J: TRBJ2-5
DNA: TGTGCTAGTGGCCAAGGGGTCCTCCAAGAGACCCAGTACTTC
CDR3: CASGQGVLQETQYF

D: NA
V: TRBV6-5
size: once
J: TRBJ2-7
DNA: TGTGCCAGCAGTAGGGGGGGGACCTACGAGCAGTACTTC
CDR3: CASSRGGTYEQYF

D: NA
V: TRBV6-5
size: NA
J: TRBJ2-7
DNA: TGTGCCAGCAGTTACGCATCTACAGGCTCCTACGAGCAGTACTTC
CDR3: CASSYASTGSYEQYF

D: TRBD1
V: TRBV28
size: NA
J: TRBJ1-2
DNA: TGTGCCAGCAGTTTCTCTACAGGGGCCGGCTACACCTTC
CDR3: CASSFSTGAGYTF

D: NA
V: TRBV27
size: NA
J: TRBJ2-5
DNA: TGTGCCAGCAGTTGGGAGCTAATTTGGTACTTC
CDR3: CASSWELIWYF

D: NA
V: TRBV5-1
size: NA
J: TRBJ2-7
DNA: TGCGCCAGCAGCTTCCAGTCCGGCGAGCAGTACTTC
CDR3: CASSFQSGEQYF

D: TRBD1
V: TRBV27
size: NA
J: TRBJ2-1
DNA: TGTGCCAGCAGTACAACAGGGGGCTCCTACAATGAGCAGTTCTTC
CDR3: CASSTTGGSYNEQFF

D: NA
V: TRBV2
size: NA
J: TRBJ1-5
DNA: TGTGCCAGCCATGGGATAGGGGACAATCAGCCCCAGCATTTT
CDR3: CASHGIGDNQPQHF

D: NA
V: TRBV29-1
size: NA
J: TRBJ1-4
DNA: TGCAGCGTTAAGAGGGGCCTTTCAACTAATGAAAAACTGTTTTTT
CDR3: CSVKRGLSTNEKLFF

D: TRBD2
V: TRBV7-9
size: once
J: TRBJ2-5
DNA: TGTGCCAGCAGCTTGACTAGCGGGCAAGAGACCCAGTACTTC
CDR3: CASSLTSGQETQYF

D: NA
V: TRBV7-2
size: NA
J: TRBJ1-1
DNA: TGTGCCAGCAGCTTAGGGACGGTCTTTGAAGCTTTCTTT
CDR3: CASSLGTVFEAFF

D: TRBD2
V: TRBV25-1
size: NA
J: TRBJ2-7
DNA: TGTGCCAGCAGTGAATTAGCGGGAGCCAGCGGGCAGTACTTC
CDR3: CASSELAGASGQYF

D: NA
V: TRBV19
size: once
J: TRBJ1-5
DNA: TGTGCCAGTAGTGCCCCAGGGGGCAATCAGCCCCAGCATTTT
CDR3: CASSAPGGNQPQHF

D: NA
V: TRBV24-1
size: NA
J: TRBJ2-1
DNA: TGTGCCACCAGTGATTGGAAGGAGAATGAGCAGTTCTTC
CDR3: CATSDWKENEQFF

D: TRBD2
V: TRBV30
size: NA
J: TRBJ2-5
DNA: TGTGCCTGGAGTGGACTAGCGGGAGTTCGAGAGACCCAGTACTTC
CDR3: CAWSGLAGVRETQYF

D: TRBD1
V: TRBV7-3
size: NA
J: TRBJ2-3
DNA: TGTGCCAGCAGCTCAGGGGGTGGAGGAGATACGCAGTATTTT
CDR3: CASSSGGGGDTQYF

D: NA
V: TRBV9
size: NA
J: TRBJ2-2
DNA: TGTGCCAGCAGCGTAGTGGGGGCCGCCGGGGAGCTGTTTTTT
CDR3: CASSVVGAAGELFF

D: NA
V: TRBV6-5
size: NA
J: TRBJ1-4
DNA: TGTGCCAGCAGAACAGGGCTCGTTAATGAAAAACTGTTTTTT
CDR3: CASRTGLVNEKLFF

D: NA
V: TRBV29-1
size: NA
J: TRBJ2-7
DNA: TGCAGCGTTGAACGTGGCGCAAGGAGCGGGTCCTACGAGCAGTACTTC
CDR3: CSVERGARSGSYEQYF

D: NA
V: TRBV6-5
size: NA
J: TRBJ2-1
DNA: TGTGCCAGCAGCCCCATCCCCACCTCTCACAATGAGCAGTTCTTC
CDR3: CASSPIPTSHNEQFF

D: NA
V: TRBV18
size: few
J: TRBJ2-2
DNA: TGTGCCAGCTCACCGCGGAGAGGGGAGCTGTTTTTT
CDR3: CASSPRRGELFF

D: NA
V: TRBV24-1
size: NA
J: TRBJ1-1
DNA: TGTGCCACCAGTGACCCCGGGTCCCCAGCTGAAGCTTTCTTT
CDR3: CATSDPGSPAEAFF

D: NA
V: TRBV2
size: NA
J: TRBJ2-2
DNA: TGTGCCAGCAGTGAAACCCCAGGGTCCACCGGGGAGCTGTTTTTT
CDR3: CASSETPGSTGELFF

D: TRBD1
V: TRBV19
size: NA
J: TRBJ1-2
DNA: TGTGCCAGTAGGGACAGGGGGTATGGCTACACCTTC
CDR3: CASRDRGYGYTF

D: NA
V: TRBV18
size: NA
J: TRBJ2-7
DNA: TGTGCCAGCTCCCTCCGAGAACAGGGCGAGCAGTACTTC
CDR3: CASSLREQGEQYF

D: NA
V: TRBV18
size: NA
J: TRBJ2-2
DNA: TGTGCCAGCTCCACGAGGGTCACCGGGGAGCTGTTTTTT
CDR3: CASSTRVTGELFF

D: NA
V: TRBV5-1
size: NA
J: TRBJ2-3
DNA: TGCGCCAGCAGCTTGGGGCAGCCAGATACGCAGTATTTT
CDR3: CASSLGQPDTQYF

D: NA
V: TRBV4-2
size: once
J: TRBJ1-2
DNA: TGTGCCAGCAGCCAAGAGGTCGTGGGGTACTATGGCTACACCTTC
CDR3: CASSQEVVGYYGYTF

D: NA
V: TRBV24-1
size: NA
J: TRBJ2-7
DNA: TGTGCCACCAGTGATCGGAACGAGCAGTACTTC
CDR3: CATSDRNEQYF

D: NA
V: TRBV5-1
size: NA
J: TRBJ2-6
DNA: TGCGCCAGCAGCCTAAGGAGCTCTGGGGCCAACGTCCTGACTTTC
CDR3: CASSLRSSGANVLTF

D: TRBD2
V: TRBV9
size: once
J: TRBJ2-7
DNA: TGTGCCAGCAGCCCTAGACTAGCGGGCGAGCAGTACTTC
CDR3: CASSPRLAGEQYF

D: TRBD2
V: TRBV6-5
size: NA
J: TRBJ2-1
DNA: TGTGCCAGCAGCGGACTAGCGGGGGGGCCCAATGAGCAGTTCTTC
CDR3: CASSGLAGGPNEQFF

D: TRBD2
V: TRBV3-1/TRBV3-2
size: NA
J: TRBJ2-3
DNA: TGTGCCAGCAGCCCCGTCGGGGGGGGGAAACCAGATACGCAGTATTTT
CDR3: CASSPVGGGKPDTQYF

D: NA
V: TRBV2
size: NA
J: TRBJ2-5
DNA: TGTGCCAGCATTGGGCGGGGAGAGACCCAGTACTTC
CDR3: CASIGRGETQYF

D: NA
V: TRBV29-1
size: NA
J: TRBJ2-3
DNA: TGCAGCGTCCTACCCGGGGCTCGCACAGATACGCAGTATTTT
CDR3: CSVLPGARTDTQYF

D: NA
V: TRBV7-7
size: NA
J: TRBJ2-5
DNA: TGTGCTAGCAGCATTGAGGGGAGATGGGAGACCCAGTACTTC
CDR3: CASSIEGRWETQYF

D: TRBD1
V: TRBV24-1
size: NA
J: TRBJ2-1
DNA: TGTGCCACCAGTGCCGTCGAGACAGGGGGCTCTAATGAGCAGTTCTTC
CDR3: CATSAVETGGSNEQFF

D: NA
V: TRBV24-1
size: NA
J: TRBJ2-1
DNA: TGTGCCACCAGTGATTTTGGAGGACAAAGCTCCTACAATGAGCAGTTCTTC
CDR3: CATSDFGGQSSYNEQFF

D: TRBD1
V: TRBV9
size: NA
J: TRBJ2-7
DNA: TGTGCCAGCAGCGTAGGGGACAGCTTCATCTACGAGCAGTACTTC
CDR3: CASSVGDSFIYEQYF

D: NA
V: TRBV4-1
size: NA
J: TRBJ1-1
DNA: TGCGCCAGCAGCCAGGGGGGTAAAGGGTACATGAACACTGAAGCTTTCTTT
CDR3: CASSQGGKGYMNTEAFF